The sequence of this T cell receptor beta chain was determined in a study of blood T cell repertoires in COVID-19 (dated by TCRdb to between 2020 and 2021). Study-level background: Collaborator samples came from the United States, Italy and Spain and covered acute and convalescent phases of COVID-19. The repertoires were released in a freely available public database intended as a resource for research on the immune response to SARS-CoV-2. HLA class I and class II types, where available, came from metadata supplied by the sample provider rather than from assay-based typing. The samples were drawn from two sources: the first 160 participants of the ongoing ImmuneRACE study, and 950 to 1,500 subjects contributed by 6 global collaborators. The material from the prospective study consisted of cDNA or gDNA derived from T cells, B-cell-depleted T cells, or PBMCs. The sample metadata nearly always contained a de-identified subject ID, COVID-19 status, age in years and sex. Subjects who had been exposed to COVID-19, were actively infected with it, or had recovered from it provided the deeply sampled blood TCRbeta repertoires that made up the dataset.

TCRbeta CDR3 regions were amplified from genomic DNA by means of the immunoSEQ Assay, a bias-controlled multiplex PCR. For the original study's pipeline: The number of nucleated cells in each sample was estimated from the amplification of reference gene primers within the assay. Sequence reads were collapsed and filtered to measure the absolute abundance of every unique TCRbeta CDR3 rearrangement. For each sample, productive Simpson clonality was calculated by taking the square root of Simpson's diversity index across productive rearrangements. TCRdb took this table from immuneACCESS and kept in-frame rearrangements with V and J called. Such tables lack part of the clones; where checked against another copy, unresolved V genes explain under half of the gap, and the rest is unexplained. V and J calls and clone size follow that table, whereas D and trimming were derived from the DNA. For this sample there are some 120,000 clones; over 85% appear just once. Of the sample, roughly 3.7% falls within the top ten clones.

Its CDR3 holds 14 amino acids, cysteine through phenylalanine. This entry keeps only the CDR3 DNA: 42 bases, framed from base 1. Reading the germline V gene (reference sequence) gives CDR1 SEHNR and CDR2 FQNEAQ. V ends up 4 bases short and J 12 bases short, with an unmatched junction base count of 9. Whole blood was collected in K2EDTA tubes by collaborating institutions according to the institutions' own protocols. Collaborator samples were shipped for TCRbeta analysis as frozen whole blood, isolated PBMCs, or DNA extracted from either sample type. Comment on this clone: Which antigen it targets is not known. Base quality data are lacking; no much larger clone is found one base away.

Overall study results and their limits: Clinical and demographic metadata were provided uncurated, with the amount varying by source and participant.

Rearrangement joined TRBV7-9 to TRBJ1-4; TRBD1 lines up with 9 middle nucleotides. The source of this sequence is a man aged 50-60 years with active COVID-19. The sequenced sample consisted of peripheral blood. Read as DNA, the sequence is TGTGCCAGCAGCTCGGGTCCCGGGACAGGGCAACTGTTTTTT. Translation gives CASSSGPGTGQLFF.